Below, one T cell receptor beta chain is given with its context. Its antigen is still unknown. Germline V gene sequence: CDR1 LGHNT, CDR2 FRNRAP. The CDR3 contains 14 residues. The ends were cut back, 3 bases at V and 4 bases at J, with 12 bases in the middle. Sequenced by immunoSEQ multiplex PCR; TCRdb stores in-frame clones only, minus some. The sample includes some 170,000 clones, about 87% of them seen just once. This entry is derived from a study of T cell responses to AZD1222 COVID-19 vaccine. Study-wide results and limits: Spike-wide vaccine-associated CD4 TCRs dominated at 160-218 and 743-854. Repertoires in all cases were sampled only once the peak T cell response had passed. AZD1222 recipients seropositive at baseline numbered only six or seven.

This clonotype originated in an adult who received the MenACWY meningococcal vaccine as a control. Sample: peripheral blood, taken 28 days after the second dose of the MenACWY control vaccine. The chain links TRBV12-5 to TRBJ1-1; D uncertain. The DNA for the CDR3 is TGTGCTAGTGGTTTAGTCTCCGAGGGCACTGAAGCTTTCTTT. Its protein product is CASGLVSEGTEAFF.